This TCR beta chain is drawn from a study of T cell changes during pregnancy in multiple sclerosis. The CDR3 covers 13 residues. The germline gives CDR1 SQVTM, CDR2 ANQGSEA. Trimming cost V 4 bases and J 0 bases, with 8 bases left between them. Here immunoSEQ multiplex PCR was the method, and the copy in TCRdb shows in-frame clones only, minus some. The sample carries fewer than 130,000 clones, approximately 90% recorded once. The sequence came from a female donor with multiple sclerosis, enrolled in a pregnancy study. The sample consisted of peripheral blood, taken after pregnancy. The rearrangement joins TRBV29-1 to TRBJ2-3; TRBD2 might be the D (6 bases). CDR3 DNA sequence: TGCAGCGTTGTTGGGGGGAGCACAGATACGCAGTATTTT. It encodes CSVVGGSTDTQYF.